The rows below give T cell receptor beta chains drawn from one sample of a study of regulatory T cells in long-lasting Graves disease. TCRdb re-called the multiplex PCR reads through MiXCR, storing one row per CDR3 protein. The sample contains 700,000 or so distinct CDR3 sequences, around 30% of which appear only once. The source was peripheral blood mononuclear cells (PBMCs), collected when the disease was refractory, from a patient treated with antithyroid drugs. The source is a female donor with Graves disease. The CDR3 runs from the conserved cysteine through the conserved F or W. The order of the fields is V gene, D gene, J gene, clone size, CDR3 DNA, CDR3 protein. A D gene is named only where the DNA matches it firmly. A clone size is listed for some rows: how often the clone was seen (once, few, many), or a class if it is expanded.

>TRBV2|-|TRBJ2-6|few
TGTGCCAGCAGTGAGGGGGCCCCTGGGGCCAACGTCCTGACTTTC
CASSEGAPGANVLTF
>TRBV5-1|-|TRBJ1-1|-
TGCGCCAGCACCACTTCAACCGAGACTGAAGCTTTCTTT
CASTTSTETEAFF
>TRBV24-1|-|TRBJ2-6|few
TGTGCCACCAGTGATGCGGGGCCAGGGGCCAACGTCCTGACTTTC
CATSDAGPGANVLTF
>TRBV6-9|-|TRBJ1-5|-
TGTGCCAGCAGTTCCATCCCCGGGGGGAATGATCAGCCCCAGCATTTT
CASSSIPGGNDQPQHF
>TRBV11-2|-|TRBJ2-7|many
TGTGCCAGCAGCTTGGAGGGGGCAGATCCCTACGAGCAGTACTTC
CASSLEGADPYEQYF
>TRBV29-1|-|TRBJ1-2|few
TGCAGCGTTGAAGAAGGGGGTACAGGGCCAATTAACTATGGCTACACCTTC
CSVEEGGTGPINYGYTF
>TRBV6-1|TRBD1|TRBJ1-1|few
TGTGCCAGCAGTAGAACTACAGGGGCCAACACTGAAGCTTTCTTT
CASSRTTGANTEAFF
>TRBV3-1|-|TRBJ1-1|-
TGTGCCAGCAGCCACAAGGGAGGGAACACTGAAGCTTTCTTT
CASSHKGGNTEAFF
>TRBV6-2/TRBV6-3|-|TRBJ1-5|-
TGTGCCAGCAGTTATCAAGGTCAGCCCCAGCATTTT
CASSYQGQPQHF
>TRBV9|-|TRBJ1-2|once
TGTGCCAGCAGCGACCCCAATGACTATGGCTACACCTTC
CASSDPNDYGYTF
>TRBV11-2|-|TRBJ1-5|many
TGTGCCAGCAGCCAGGGAGGAGTAAATCAGCCCCAGCATTTT
CASSQGGVNQPQHF
>TRBV6-1|-|TRBJ2-4|-
TGTGCCAGCAGTGGCCCGGGACACCTAGCCAAAAACATTCAGTACTTC
CASSGPGHLAKNIQYF
>TRBV27|TRBD1|TRBJ1-3|-
TGTGCCAGCAGAAAAACAGGGGGCCTCTCTGGAAACACCATATATTTT
CASRKTGGLSGNTIYF
>TRBV2|-|TRBJ2-7|many
TGTGCCAGCAAATACTACGAGCAGTACTTC
CASKYYEQYF
>TRBV20-1|-|TRBJ1-2|few
TGCAGTGCTAGCGCCGGCCTCACAACTTATGGCTACACCTTC
CSASAGLTTYGYTF
>TRBV30|-|TRBJ1-2|-
TGTGCCTGGAGTGTAGGGAACGACCACTATGGCTACACCTTC
CAWSVGNDHYGYTF
>TRBV12-3/TRBV12-4|-|TRBJ2-7|few
TGTGCCAGCAGTTTATCCGCAGGGCCAGGGAACGAGCAGTACTTC
CASSLSAGPGNEQYF
>TRBV12-3/TRBV12-4|-|TRBJ1-5|many
TGTGCCAGCAGTCAACGGACTCCGCCCCAGCATTTT
CASSQRTPPQHF
>TRBV5-1|-|TRBJ1-4|many
TGCGCCAGCAGCTTGGAGGCAGGTCGTGAAAAACTGTTTTTT
CASSLEAGREKLFF
>TRBV6-2/TRBV6-3|TRBD2|TRBJ2-7|few
TGTGCCAGCAGTGAAGTAGCGGGAGTCTACGAGCAGTACTTC
CASSEVAGVYEQYF
>TRBV2|TRBD1|TRBJ1-4|few
TGTGCCAGCAGCCCCAGGGGGCGCGGTGAAAAACTGTTTTTT
CASSPRGRGEKLFF
>TRBV6-2/TRBV6-3|-|TRBJ1-5|few
TGTGCCAGCAGTCCCCCAGGGATGGGTAATCAGTCCCAGCATTTT
CASSPPGMGNQSQHF